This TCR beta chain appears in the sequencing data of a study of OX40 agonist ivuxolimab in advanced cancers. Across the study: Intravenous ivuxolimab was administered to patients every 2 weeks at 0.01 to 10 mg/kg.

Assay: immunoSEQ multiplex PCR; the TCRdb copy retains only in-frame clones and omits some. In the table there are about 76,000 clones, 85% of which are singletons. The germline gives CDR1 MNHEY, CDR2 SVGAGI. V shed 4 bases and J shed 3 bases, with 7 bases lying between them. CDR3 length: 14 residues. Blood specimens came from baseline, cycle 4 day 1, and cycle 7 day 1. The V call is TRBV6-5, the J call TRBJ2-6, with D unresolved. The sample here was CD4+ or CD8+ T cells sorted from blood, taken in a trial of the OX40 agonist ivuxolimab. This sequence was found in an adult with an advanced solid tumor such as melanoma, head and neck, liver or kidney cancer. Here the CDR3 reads CASSSFGGANVLTF. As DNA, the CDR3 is TGTGCCAGCAGTTCCTTCGGTGGGGCCAACGTCCTGACTTTC.